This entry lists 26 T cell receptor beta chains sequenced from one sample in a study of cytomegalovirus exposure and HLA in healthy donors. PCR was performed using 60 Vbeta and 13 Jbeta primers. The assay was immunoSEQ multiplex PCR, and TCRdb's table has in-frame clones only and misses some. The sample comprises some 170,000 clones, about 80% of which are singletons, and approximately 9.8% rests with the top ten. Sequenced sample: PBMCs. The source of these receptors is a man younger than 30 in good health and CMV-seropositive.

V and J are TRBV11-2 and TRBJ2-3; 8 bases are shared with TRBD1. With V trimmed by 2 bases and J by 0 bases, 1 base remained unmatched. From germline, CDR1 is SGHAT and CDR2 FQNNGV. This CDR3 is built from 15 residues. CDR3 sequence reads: CASSLRQGSTDTQYF. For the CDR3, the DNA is TGTGCCAGCAGCTTACGACAGGGGAGCACAGATACGCAGTATTTT.

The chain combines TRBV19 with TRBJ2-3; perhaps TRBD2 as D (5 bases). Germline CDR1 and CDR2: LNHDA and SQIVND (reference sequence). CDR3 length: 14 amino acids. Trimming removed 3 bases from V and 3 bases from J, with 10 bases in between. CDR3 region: CASSILRGTDTQYF. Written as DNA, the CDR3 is TGTGCCAGTAGTATCCTCCGGGGAACAGATACGCAGTATTTT.

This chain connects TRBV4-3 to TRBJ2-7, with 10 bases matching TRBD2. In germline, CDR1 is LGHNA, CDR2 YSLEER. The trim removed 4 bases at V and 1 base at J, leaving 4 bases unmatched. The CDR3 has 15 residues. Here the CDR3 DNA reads TGCGCCAGCAGCCTTCTAGCGGGAGCTTCCTACGAGCAGTACTTC. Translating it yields CASSLLAGASYEQYF.

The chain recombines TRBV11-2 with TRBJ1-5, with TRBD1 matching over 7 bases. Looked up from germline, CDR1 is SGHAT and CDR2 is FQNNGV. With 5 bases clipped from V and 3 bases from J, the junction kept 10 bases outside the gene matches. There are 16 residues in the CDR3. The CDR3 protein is CASSGQTGTNNQPQHF. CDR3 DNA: TGTGCCAGCAGCGGACAGACAGGGACAAACAATCAGCCCCAGCATTTT.

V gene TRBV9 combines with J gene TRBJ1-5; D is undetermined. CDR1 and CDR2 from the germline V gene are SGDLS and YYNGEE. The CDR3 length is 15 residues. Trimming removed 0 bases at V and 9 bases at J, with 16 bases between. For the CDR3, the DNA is TGTGCCAGCAGCGTAGGAGGAGACGGGGATGGGCCCCAGCATTTT. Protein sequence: CASSVGGDGDGPQHF.

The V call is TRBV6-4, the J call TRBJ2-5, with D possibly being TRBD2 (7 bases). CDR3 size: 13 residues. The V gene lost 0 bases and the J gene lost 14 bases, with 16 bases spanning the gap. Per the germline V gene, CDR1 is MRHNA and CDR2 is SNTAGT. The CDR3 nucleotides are TGTGCCAGCAGTGACTCCTGGGGGGGGCTGATTTACTTC. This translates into CASSDSWGGLIYF.

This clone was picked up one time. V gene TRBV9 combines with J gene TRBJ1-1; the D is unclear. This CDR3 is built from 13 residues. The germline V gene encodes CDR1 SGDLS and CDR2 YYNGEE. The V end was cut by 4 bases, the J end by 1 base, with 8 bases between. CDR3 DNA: TGTGCCAGCAGCCTTCGGGAGAACACTGAAGCTTTCTTT. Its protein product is CASSLRENTEAFF.

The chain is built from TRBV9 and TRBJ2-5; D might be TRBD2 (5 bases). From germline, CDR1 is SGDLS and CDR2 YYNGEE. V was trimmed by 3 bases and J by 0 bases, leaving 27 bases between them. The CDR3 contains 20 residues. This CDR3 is CASSDPVVLVGETDQETQYF. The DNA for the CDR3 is TGTGCCAGCAGCGATCCGGTAGTTCTAGTGGGAGAAACCGACCAAGAGACCCAGTACTTC.

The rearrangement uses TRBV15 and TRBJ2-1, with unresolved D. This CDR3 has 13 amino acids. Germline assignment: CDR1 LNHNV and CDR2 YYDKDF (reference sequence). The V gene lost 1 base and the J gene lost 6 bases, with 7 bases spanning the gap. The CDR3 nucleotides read TGTGCCACCAGCAGAGGACGAGGCAATGAGCAGTTCTTC. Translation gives CATSRGRGNEQFF.

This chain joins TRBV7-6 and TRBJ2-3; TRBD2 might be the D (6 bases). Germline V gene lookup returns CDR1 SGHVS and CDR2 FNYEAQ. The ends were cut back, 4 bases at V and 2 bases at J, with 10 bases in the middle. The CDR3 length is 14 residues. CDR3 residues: CASSSGTSTDTQYF. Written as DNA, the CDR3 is TGTGCCAGCAGCTCCGGGACTTCCACAGATACGCAGTATTTT.

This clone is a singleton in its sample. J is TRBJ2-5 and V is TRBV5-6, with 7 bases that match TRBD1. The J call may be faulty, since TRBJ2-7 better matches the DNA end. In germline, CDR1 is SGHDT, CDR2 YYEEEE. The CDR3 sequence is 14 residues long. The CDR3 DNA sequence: TGTGCCAGCAGCCCCAGGGACAGAACCTACGAGCAGTACTTC. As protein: CASSPRDRTYEQYF.

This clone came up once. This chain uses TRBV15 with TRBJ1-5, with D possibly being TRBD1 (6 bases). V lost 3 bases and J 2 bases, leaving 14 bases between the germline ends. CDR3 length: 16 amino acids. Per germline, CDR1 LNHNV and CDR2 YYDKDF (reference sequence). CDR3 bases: TGTGCCACCAGCAGTAGAGTGGACAGACGCAATCAGCCCCAGCATTTT. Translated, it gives CATSSRVDRRNQPQHF.

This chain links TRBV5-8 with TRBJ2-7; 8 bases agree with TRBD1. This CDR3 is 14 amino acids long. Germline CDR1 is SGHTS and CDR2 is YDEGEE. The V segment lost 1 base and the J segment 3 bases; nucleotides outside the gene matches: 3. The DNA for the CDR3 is TGTGCCAGCAGCTTGACAGGGGGTTTCTACGAGCAGTACTTC. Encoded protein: CASSLTGGFYEQYF.

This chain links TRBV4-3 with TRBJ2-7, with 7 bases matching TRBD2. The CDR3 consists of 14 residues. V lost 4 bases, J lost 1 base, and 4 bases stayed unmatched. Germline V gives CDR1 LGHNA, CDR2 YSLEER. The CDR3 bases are TGCGCCAGCAGCCCCTCTAGCGGATCCTACGAGCAGTACTTC. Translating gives CASSPSSGSYEQYF.

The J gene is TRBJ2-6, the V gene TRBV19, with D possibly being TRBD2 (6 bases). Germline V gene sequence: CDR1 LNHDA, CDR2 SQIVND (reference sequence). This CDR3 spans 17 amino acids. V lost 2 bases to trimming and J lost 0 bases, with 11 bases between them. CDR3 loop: CASSISGGISGANVLTF. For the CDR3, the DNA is TGTGCCAGTAGTATATCCGGAGGGATCTCTGGGGCCAACGTCCTGACTTTC. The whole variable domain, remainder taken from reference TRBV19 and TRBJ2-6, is DGGITQSPKYLFRKEGQNVTLSCEQNLNHDAMYWYRQDPGQGLRLIYYSQIVNDFQKGDIAEGYSVSREKKESFPLTVTSAQKNPTAFYLCASSISGGISGANVLTFGAGSRLTVL.

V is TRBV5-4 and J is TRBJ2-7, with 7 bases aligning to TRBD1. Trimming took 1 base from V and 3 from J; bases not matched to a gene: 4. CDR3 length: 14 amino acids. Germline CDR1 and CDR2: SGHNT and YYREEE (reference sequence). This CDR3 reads CASSLRGLLYEQYF. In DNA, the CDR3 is TGTGCCAGCAGCTTGAGGGGGCTCCTCTACGAGCAGTACTTC. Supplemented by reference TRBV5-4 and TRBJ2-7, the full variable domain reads ETGVTQSPTHLIKTRGQQVTLRCSSQSGHNTVSWYQQALGQGPQFIFQYYREEENGRGNFPPRFSGLQFPNYSSELNVNALELDDSALYLCASSLRGLLYEQYFGPGTRLTVT.

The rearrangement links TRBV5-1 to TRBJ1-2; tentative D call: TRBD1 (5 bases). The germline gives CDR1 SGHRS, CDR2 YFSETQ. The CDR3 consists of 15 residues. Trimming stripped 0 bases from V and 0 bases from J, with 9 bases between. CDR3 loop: CASSLAQVANYGYTF. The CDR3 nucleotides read TGCGCCAGCAGCTTGGCACAGGTAGCTAACTATGGCTACACCTTC.

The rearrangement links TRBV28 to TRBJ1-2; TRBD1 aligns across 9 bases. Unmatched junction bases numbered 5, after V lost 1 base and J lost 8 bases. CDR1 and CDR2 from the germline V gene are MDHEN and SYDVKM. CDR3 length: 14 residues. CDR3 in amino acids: CASSLFTGGMGYTF. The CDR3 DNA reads TGTGCCAGCAGTTTATTTACAGGGGGCATGGGCTACACCTTC.

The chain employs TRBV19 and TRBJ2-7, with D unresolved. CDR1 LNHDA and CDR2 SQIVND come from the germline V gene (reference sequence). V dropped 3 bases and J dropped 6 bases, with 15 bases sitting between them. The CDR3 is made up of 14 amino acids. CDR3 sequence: CASSMMTADPEQYF. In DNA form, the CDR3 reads TGTGCCAGTAGTATGATGACGGCGGATCCCGAGCAGTACTTC.

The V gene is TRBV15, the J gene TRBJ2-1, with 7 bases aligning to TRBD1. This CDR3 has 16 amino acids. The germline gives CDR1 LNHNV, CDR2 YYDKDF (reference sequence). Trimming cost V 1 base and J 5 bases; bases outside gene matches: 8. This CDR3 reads CATSRGWGQIDNEQFF. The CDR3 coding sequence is TGTGCCACCAGCAGAGGGTGGGGACAGATTGACAATGAGCAGTTCTTC.

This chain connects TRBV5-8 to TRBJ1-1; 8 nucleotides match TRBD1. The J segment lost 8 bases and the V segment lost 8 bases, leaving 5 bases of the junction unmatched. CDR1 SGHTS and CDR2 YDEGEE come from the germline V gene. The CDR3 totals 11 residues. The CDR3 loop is CASSRTGEAFF. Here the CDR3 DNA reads TGTGCCAGTTCCAGGACAGGGGAAGCTTTCTTT.

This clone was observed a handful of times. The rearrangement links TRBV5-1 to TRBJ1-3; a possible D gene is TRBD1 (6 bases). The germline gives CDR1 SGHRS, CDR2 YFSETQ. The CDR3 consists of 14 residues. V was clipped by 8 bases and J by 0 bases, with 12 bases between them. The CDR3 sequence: CASRQDISGNTIYF. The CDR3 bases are TGCGCCAGTCGACAGGACATCTCTGGAAACACCATATATTTT.

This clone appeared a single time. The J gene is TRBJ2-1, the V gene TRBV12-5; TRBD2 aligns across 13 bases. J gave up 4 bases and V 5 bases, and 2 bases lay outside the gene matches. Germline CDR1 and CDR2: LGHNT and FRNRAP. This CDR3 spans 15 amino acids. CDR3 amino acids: CASGVGLAGYNEQFF. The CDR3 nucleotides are TGTGCTAGTGGTGTGGGACTAGCGGGGTACAATGAGCAGTTCTTC.

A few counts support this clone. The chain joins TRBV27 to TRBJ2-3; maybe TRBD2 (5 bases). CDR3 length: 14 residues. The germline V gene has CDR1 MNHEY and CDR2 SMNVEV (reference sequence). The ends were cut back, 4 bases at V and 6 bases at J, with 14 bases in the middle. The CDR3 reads CASSSSGSPDTQYF. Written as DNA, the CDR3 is TGTGCCAGCAGTTCTAGTGGGAGCCCCGATACGCAGTATTTT.

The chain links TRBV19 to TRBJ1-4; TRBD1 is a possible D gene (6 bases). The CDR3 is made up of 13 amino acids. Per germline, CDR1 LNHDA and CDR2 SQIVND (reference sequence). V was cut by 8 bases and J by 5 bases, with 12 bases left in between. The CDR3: CASEDSSNEKLFF. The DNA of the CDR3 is TGTGCCAGTGAGGACAGCTCCAATGAAAAACTGTTTTTT.

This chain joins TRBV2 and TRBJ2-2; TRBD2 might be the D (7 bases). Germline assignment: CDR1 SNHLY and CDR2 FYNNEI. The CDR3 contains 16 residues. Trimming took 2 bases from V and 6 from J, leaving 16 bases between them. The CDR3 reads CASSELGGGLPGELFF. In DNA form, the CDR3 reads TGTGCCAGCAGTGAACTGGGGGGGGGCCTACCCGGGGAGCTGTTTTTT.